One sample yielded the 19 T cell receptor beta chains listed below, sequenced in a study of blood T cells in healthy people across ages. A second PCR of 7 to 11 cycles used a sample-barcoded 5' primer and a J-beta primer mix. MiXCR was run by TCRdb on the 5' RACE reads, yielding one entry per CDR3 protein. There are 1.5 million to 2 million distinct CDR3 sequences in the sample; less than 50% occur only once, and less than 2.5% lies in the top ten. Sequences were obtained from blood. All receptors come from a woman in her thirties or forties in good health.

The chain couples TRBV6-2 or TRBV6-3 to TRBJ2-3; the match to TRBD2 covers 7 bases. The CDR3 has 16 residues. Looked up from germline, CDR1 is MNHEY and CDR2 is SVGEGT. Trimming at V came to 5 bases and at J to 2 bases, leaving 10 bases not matched to a gene. The CDR3 protein is CASSTSLADYTDTQYF. CDR3 DNA sequence: TGTGCCAGCAGTACCTCTCTAGCGGACTACACAGATACGCAGTATTTT.

This clonotype was counted between two and nine times. This chain connects TRBV28 to TRBJ2-5, with 11 nucleotides matching TRBD1. The CDR3 sequence is 15 residues long. The germline V gene has CDR1 MDHEN and CDR2 SYDVKM. V lost 3 bases to trimming and J lost 5 bases; unmatched junction nucleotides: 5. CDR3 sequence reads: CASSLEDRGLETQYF. CDR3 nucleotide sequence: TGTGCCAGCAGTTTGGAGGACAGGGGGCTGGAGACCCAGTACTTC.

This clonotype was observed a few times. The V and J genes are TRBV7-8 and TRBJ2-5; unclear D gene. V was cut by 5 bases and J by 4 bases, with 14 bases left in between. Germline CDR1 SGHVS, CDR2 FQNEAQ. CDR3 length: 14 residues. The CDR3 region has the DNA TGTGCCAGCAGCCCGGCGTGGAGCCCAGAGACCCAGTACTTC. It encodes CASSPAWSPETQYF.

The chain joins TRBV12-3 or TRBV12-4 to TRBJ2-3; tentative D call: TRBD2 (6 bases). Trimming stripped 6 bases from V and 6 bases from J, with 10 bases between. The CDR3 extends over 12 amino acids. The CDR3, as DNA: TGTGCCAGCAGATATGGAGGGGATACGCAGTATTTT. Protein product: CASRYGGDTQYF.

J is TRBJ2-7 and V is TRBV6-1; a weak D match, TRBD1 (6 bases). Matching the DNA end better, TRBJ2-4 makes the J call doubtful. The CDR3 runs 14 residues. Germline assignment: CDR1 MNHNS and CDR2 SASEGT. The CDR3 DNA is TGTGCCAGCAGGGCAACAGGGTGGGGAAACATTCAGTACTTC. Protein sequence: CASRATGWGNIQYF.

In this sample, this clonotype turned up a few times. The genes are TRBV29-1 and TRBJ2-1, with 12 bases fitting TRBD1. Germline lookup yields CDR1 SQVTM and CDR2 ANQGSEA. With 5 bases clipped from V and 4 bases from J, the junction kept 3 bases outside the gene matches. The CDR3 is 14 residues long. CDR3: CSVRGQGAYNEQFF. Written as DNA, the CDR3 is TGCAGCGTTAGGGGACAGGGGGCGTACAATGAGCAGTTCTTC.

This sequence joins TRBV6-1 and TRBJ2-3; TRBD2 aligns across 12 bases. Germline values: CDR1 MNHNS, CDR2 SASEGT. This CDR3 comprises 17 residues. The V and J ends lost 7 bases and 0 bases, in that order; junction bases with no gene match: 8. The DNA for the CDR3 is TGTGCCAGCACCTATGAAGGACTAGCGGGGAGCACAGATACGCAGTATTTT. Its protein is CASTYEGLAGSTDTQYF.

This clonotype has more than one count but fewer than ten. The chain has TRBV20-1 and TRBJ2-3, with 9 bases matching TRBD2. The germline CDR1 and CDR2 sequences are DFQATT and SNEGSKA (reference sequence). V lost 3 bases, J lost 5 bases, and 6 bases stayed unmatched. This CDR3 is built from 14 residues. As DNA, the CDR3 is TGCAGTGCTAGGGGACTAGCAGAGATAGATACGCAGTATTTT. This codes for CSARGLAEIDTQYF.

This clonotype was found once. V is TRBV4-2 and J is TRBJ1-6, with no clear D. The CDR3 is 13 residues long. Germline CDR1 is LGHNA and CDR2 is YNFKEQ. Trimming pared 4 bases from V and 7 bases from J, leaving 8 bases between. In DNA form, the CDR3 reads TGTGCCAGCAGCCCTGCATCCAATTCACCCCTCCACTTT. Residues: CASSPASNSPLHF.

This clonotype was observed a few times. The CDR3 nucleotides are TGTGCCAGCAGCTTACGAAGAATTTCAGATACGCAGTATTTT. This gives the protein CASSLRRISDTQYF. The J gene is TRBJ2-3, the V gene TRBV7-2; D unresolved. This CDR3 region has 14 residues. The V end was cut by 2 bases, the J end by 4 bases, with 10 bases between. The germline V gene encodes CDR1 SGHTA and CDR2 FQGNSA.

This clonotype was seen a few times. The chain uses TRBV10-3 and TRBJ2-3, with TRBD1 identical over 10 bases. The V segment lost 8 bases and the J segment 6 bases; nucleotides outside the gene matches: 5. The germline V gene encodes CDR1 ENHRY and CDR2 SYGVKD. This CDR3 is built from 13 residues. CDR3 in DNA: TGTGCCATCCGGACAGGGGGTGAGGATACGCAGTATTTT. Residues: CAIRTGGEDTQYF.

This chain joins TRBV7-9 and TRBJ1-1, with D possibly matching TRBD1 (6 bases). This CDR3 contains 15 residues. CDR1 is SEHNR and CDR2 is FQNEAQ in the germline V gene (reference sequence). Trimming removed 2 bases at V and 5 bases at J, with 15 bases between. CDR3 sequence reads: CASSLQQGRGTEAFF. CDR3 DNA sequence: TGTGCCAGCAGCTTACAACAGGGCAGGGGAACTGAAGCTTTCTTT.

J is TRBJ2-7 and V is TRBV3-1; TRBD2 matches at 11 bases. V dropped 2 bases and J dropped 7; count of bases not matched to a gene: 10. The CDR3 is 16 residues long. Looked up from germline, CDR1 is LGHDT and CDR2 is YNNKEL (reference sequence). The CDR3 is CASSQLAGGFYNEQYF. For the CDR3, the DNA is TGTGCCAGCAGCCAATTAGCGGGGGGGTTCTACAATGAGCAGTACTTC.

This clonotype occurred a few times. The chain carries TRBV20-1 and TRBJ2-7, with 7 bases lining up with TRBD2. This CDR3 is 16 amino acids long. After removal of 0 bases from V and 7 bases from J, the junction contained 15 bases not matched to a gene. Germline V lookup: CDR1 DFQATT, CDR2 SNEGSKA (reference sequence). The CDR3: CSARDIERVPGGEQYF. The CDR3 DNA follows: TGCAGTGCTAGAGATATCGAGCGGGTCCCCGGGGGGGAGCAGTACTTC.

The rearrangement links TRBV3-1 to TRBJ2-4; 8 positions agree with TRBD2. The V gene's germline CDR1 is LGHDT and CDR2 YNNKEL (reference sequence). There are 16 residues in the CDR3. After removal of 6 bases from V and 6 bases from J, the junction contained 13 bases not matched to a gene. For the CDR3, the DNA is TGTGCCAGCAGTGGCGCGGGGGGCCTAAGGCGAAACATTCAGTACTTC. Protein: CASSGAGGLRRNIQYF.

The chain is built from TRBV4-1 and TRBJ2-1, with 10 bases matching TRBD2. Germline V gene lookup returns CDR1 MGHRA and CDR2 YSYEKL. CDR3 length: 16 residues. The J segment lost 6 bases and the V segment lost 1 base, leaving 6 bases of the junction unmatched. CDR3 in amino acids: CASSQVELAGSNEQFF. The DNA for the CDR3 is TGCGCCAGCAGCCAAGTCGAACTAGCGGGATCCAATGAGCAGTTCTTC.

The chain uses TRBV6-6 and TRBJ1-4, with D unclear. Between the trimmed V and J ends, which lost 2 bases and 6 bases, there was a span of 7 bases. Germline CDR1 reads MNHNY; CDR2 reads SVGAGI (reference sequence). This CDR3 has 13 amino acids. The CDR3, as DNA: TGTGCCAGCAGTTACGACGGGTATGAAAAACTGTTTTTT. This translates into CASSYDGYEKLFF.

This sequence joins TRBV2 and TRBJ1-6; D uncertain. Looked up from germline, CDR1 is SNHLY and CDR2 is FYNNEI. Trimming stripped 6 bases from V and 10 bases from J, with 13 bases between. The CDR3 is made up of 13 amino acids. DNA of the CDR3: TGTGCCAGCAGGGAGACGGGAAGGTCACCCCTCCACTTT. This encodes CASRETGRSPLHF.

A few counts support this clonotype. The V call is TRBV5-1, the J call TRBJ2-4; 8 positions match TRBD1. The J call is doubtful: the DNA matches TRBJ2-7 better. Germline CDR1 and CDR2: SGHRS and YFSETQ. The CDR3 is 14 amino acids. The CDR3 protein is CASSLALGQGEQYF. For the CDR3, the DNA is TGCGCCAGCAGCTTGGCCCTCGGACAGGGCGAGCAGTACTTC.